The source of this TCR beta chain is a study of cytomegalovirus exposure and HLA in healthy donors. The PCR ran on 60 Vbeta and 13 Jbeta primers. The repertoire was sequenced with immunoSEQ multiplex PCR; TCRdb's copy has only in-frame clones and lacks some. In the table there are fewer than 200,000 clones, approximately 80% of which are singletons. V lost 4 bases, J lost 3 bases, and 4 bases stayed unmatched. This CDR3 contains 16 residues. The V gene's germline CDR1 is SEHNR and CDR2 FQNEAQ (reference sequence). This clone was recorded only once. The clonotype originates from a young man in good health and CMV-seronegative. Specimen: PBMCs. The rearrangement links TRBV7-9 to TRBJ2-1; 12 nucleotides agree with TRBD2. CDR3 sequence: CASSSPTSGGYNEQFF. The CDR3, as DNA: TGTGCCAGCAGCTCCCCGACTAGCGGGGGCTACAATGAGCAGTTCTTC.